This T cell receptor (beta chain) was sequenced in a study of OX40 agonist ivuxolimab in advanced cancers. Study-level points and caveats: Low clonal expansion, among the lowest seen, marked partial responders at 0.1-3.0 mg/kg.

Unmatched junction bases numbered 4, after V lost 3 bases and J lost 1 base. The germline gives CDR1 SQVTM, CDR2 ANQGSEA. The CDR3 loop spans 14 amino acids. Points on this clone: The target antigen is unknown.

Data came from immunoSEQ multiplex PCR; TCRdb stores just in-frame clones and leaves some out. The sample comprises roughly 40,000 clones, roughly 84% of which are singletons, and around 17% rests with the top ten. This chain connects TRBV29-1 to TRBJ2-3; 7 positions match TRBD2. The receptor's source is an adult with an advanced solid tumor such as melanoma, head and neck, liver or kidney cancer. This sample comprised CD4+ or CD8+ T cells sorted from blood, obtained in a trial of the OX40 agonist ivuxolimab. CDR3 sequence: CSVDPGRGTDTQYF. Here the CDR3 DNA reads TGCAGCGTTGATCCAGGGAGGGGCACAGATACGCAGTATTTT.